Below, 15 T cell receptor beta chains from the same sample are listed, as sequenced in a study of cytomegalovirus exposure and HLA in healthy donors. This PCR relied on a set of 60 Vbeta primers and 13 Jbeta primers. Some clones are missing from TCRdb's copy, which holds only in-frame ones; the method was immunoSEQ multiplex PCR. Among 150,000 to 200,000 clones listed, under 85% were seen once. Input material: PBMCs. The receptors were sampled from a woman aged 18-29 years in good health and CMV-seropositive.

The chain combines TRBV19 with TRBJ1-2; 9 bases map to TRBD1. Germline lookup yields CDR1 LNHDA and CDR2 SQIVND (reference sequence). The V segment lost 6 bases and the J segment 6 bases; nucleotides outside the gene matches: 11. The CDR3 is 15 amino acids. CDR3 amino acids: CASSVLPGQGNGYTF. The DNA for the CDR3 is TGTGCCAGTAGCGTTCTACCGGGACAGGGAAATGGCTACACCTTC.

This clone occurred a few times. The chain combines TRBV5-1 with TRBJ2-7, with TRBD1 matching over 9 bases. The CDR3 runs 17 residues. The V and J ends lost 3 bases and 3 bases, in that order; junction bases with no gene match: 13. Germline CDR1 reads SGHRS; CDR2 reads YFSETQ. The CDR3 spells CASSWNPGTGINYEQYF. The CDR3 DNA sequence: TGCGCCAGCAGCTGGAATCCCGGGACAGGGATTAACTACGAGCAGTACTTC.

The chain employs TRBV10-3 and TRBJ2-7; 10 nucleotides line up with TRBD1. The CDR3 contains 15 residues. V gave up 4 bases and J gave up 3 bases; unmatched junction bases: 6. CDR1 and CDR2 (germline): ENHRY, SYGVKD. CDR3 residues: CAISGGTGEFYEQYF. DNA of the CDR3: TGTGCCATCAGTGGAGGGACAGGGGAATTCTACGAGCAGTACTTC.

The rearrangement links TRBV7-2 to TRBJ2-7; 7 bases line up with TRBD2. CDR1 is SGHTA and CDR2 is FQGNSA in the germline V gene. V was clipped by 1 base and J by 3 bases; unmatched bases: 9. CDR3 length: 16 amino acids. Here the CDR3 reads CASSLGGGGHYYEQYF. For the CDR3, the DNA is TGTGCCAGCAGCTTAGGCGGCGGGGGTCACTACTACGAGCAGTACTTC.

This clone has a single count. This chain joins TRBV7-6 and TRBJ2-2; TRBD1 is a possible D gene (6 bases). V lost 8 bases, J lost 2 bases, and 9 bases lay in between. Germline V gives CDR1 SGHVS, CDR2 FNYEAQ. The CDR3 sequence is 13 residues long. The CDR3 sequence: CASEDSNTGELFF. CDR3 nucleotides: TGTGCCAGCGAGGACAGCAACACCGGGGAGCTGTTTTTT.

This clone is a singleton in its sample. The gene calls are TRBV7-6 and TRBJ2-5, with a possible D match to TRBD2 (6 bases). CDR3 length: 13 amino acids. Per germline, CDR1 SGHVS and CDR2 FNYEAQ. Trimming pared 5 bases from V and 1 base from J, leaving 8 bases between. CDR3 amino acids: CASSVGGQETQYF. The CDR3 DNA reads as TGTGCCAGCAGCGTGGGAGGCCAAGAGACCCAGTACTTC.

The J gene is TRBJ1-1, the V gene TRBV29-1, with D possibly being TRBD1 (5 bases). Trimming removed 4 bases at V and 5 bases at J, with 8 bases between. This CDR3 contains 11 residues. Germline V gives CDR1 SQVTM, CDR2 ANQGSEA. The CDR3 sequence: CSVVRATEAFF. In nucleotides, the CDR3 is TGCAGCGTTGTCAGGGCTACTGAAGCTTTCTTT.

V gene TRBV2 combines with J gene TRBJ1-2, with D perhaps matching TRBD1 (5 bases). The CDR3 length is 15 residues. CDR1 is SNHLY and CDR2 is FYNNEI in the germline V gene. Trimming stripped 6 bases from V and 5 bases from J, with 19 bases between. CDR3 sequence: CASRIGGGFSYGYTF. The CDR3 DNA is TGTGCCAGCAGGATTGGGGGGGGATTTAGTTATGGCTACACCTTC.

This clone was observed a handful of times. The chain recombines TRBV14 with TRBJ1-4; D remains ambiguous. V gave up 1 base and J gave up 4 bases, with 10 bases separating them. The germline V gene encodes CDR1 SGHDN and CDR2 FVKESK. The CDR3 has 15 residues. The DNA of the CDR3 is TGTGCCAGCAGCCAAGTCTTTGGCCTTAATGAAAAACTGTTTTTT. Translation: CASSQVFGLNEKLFF. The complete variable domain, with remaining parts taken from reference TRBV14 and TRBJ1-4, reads EAGVTQFPSHSVIEKGQTVTLRCDPISGHDNLYWYRRVMGKEIKFLLHFVKESKQDESGMPNNRFLAERTGGTYSTLKVQPAELEDSGVYFCASSQVFGLNEKLFFGSGTQLSVL.

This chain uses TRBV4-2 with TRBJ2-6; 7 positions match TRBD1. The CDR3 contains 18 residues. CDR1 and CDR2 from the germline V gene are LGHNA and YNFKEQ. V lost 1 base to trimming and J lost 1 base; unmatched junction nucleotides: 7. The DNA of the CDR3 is TGTGCCAGCAGCCAAGCCCCGGGACAGAGGTCTGGGGCCAACGTCCTGACTTTC. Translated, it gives CASSQAPGQRSGANVLTF.

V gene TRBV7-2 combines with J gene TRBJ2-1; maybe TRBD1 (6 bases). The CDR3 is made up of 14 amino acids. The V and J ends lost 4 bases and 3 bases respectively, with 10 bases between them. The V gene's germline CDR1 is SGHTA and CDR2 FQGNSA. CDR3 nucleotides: TGTGCCAGCAGCTCCAAACAGGGCTACAATGAGCAGTTCTTC. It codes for CASSSKQGYNEQFF.

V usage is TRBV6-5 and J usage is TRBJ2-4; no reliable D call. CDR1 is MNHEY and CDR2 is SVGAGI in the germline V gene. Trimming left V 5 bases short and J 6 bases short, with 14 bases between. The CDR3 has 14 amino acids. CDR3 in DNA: TGTGCCAGCAGTCGAGCCCCCGGAGTAAACATTCAGTACTTC. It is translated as CASSRAPGVNIQYF.

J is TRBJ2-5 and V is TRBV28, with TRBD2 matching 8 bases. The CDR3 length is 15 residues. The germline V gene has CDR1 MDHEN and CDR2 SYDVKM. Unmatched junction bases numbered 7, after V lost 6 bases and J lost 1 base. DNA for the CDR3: TGTGCCAGCAGCCTCGGGACTAGTTCCCAAGAGACCCAGTACTTC. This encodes CASSLGTSSQETQYF.

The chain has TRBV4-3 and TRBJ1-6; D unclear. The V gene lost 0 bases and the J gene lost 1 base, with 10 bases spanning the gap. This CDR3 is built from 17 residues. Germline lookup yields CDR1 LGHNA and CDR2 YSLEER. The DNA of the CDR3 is TGCGCCAGCAGCCAAGAGGCAGGATCATCCTATAATTCACCCCTCCACTTT. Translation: CASSQEAGSSYNSPLHF.

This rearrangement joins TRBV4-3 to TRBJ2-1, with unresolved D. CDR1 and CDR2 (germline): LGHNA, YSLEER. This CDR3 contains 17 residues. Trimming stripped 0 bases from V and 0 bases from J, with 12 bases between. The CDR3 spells CASSQDLVTGSYNEQFF. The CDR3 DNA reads TGCGCCAGCAGCCAAGATCTTGTGACGGGCTCCTACAATGAGCAGTTCTTC.